The present entry profiles one TCR beta chain with its context. Genomic DNA acted as the template from which TCR beta VDJ combination and CDR3 sequence profiling were carried out. In TCRdb, the reads were re-called with MiXCR into one record per CDR3 protein. Of 270,000 or so distinct CDR3 sequences detected, 70% to 85% appear once; the ten largest clones hold less than 50%. Germline V gives CDR1 LNHNV, CDR2 YYDKDF (reference sequence). The CDR3 contains 14 residues. This record belongs to a study of CD8+CD57+ T cells in acquired aplastic anemia. Those patients picked for sequencing had displayed CD8+CD57+ cell expansion on flow cytometry.

The receptor's source is a human donor with aplastic anemia. This sequence joins TRBV15 and TRBJ2-3; D gene ambiguous. The end of the DNA is better explained by TRBJ2-7, so the J call may be wrong. The sequenced sample consisted of sorted CD4+, CD8+, or CD8+CD57+ T cells (not recorded which) from PBMCs. The CDR3 DNA sequence: TGTGCCACCAGCAGAGCCAGAGATCAAGATACGCAGTACTTC. This gives the protein CATSRARDQDTQYF.